This T cell receptor (beta chain) was sequenced during a study of response to subunit inactivated influenza vaccine. The J segment lost 5 bases and the V segment lost 5 bases, leaving 7 bases of the junction unmatched. Germline CDR1 reads MNHEY; CDR2 reads SVGEGT. The CDR3 loop spans 16 amino acids. Points from the study as a whole: That few new T cells are recruited by each seasonal influenza vaccination was the authors' suggestion.

MiXCR, applied by TCRdb to the RT-PCR reads, yields one record per CDR3 protein. In the table there are 650,000 or so distinct CDR3 sequences, 13% to 15% of which are singletons. This clonotype was seen many times. Its antigen is still unknown. Sample: PBMCs from blood, taken roughly 2 weeks before vaccination. The chain joins TRBV6-2 or TRBV6-3 to TRBJ2-5; 14 bases match TRBD2. The TCR comes from a man aged 45 to 65 who received an inactivated influenza vaccine. CDR3 in amino acids: CASSPGLAGGWETQYF. The DNA for the CDR3 is TGTGCCAGCAGTCCAGGACTAGCGGGAGGATGGGAGACCCAGTACTTC.